The T cell receptor (beta chain) under discussion was sequenced for a study of graft-versus-host responses after intestinal transplantation. Study-level background: Isolated intestinal, liver-intestinal, or multivisceral transplants had been given to the recipients. Every recipient underwent anti-thymocyte globulin induction, then tacrolimus and steroids for two to four years. Study results and limitations: Allografts of one patient group, those with graft-donor T cell macrochimerism, had high graft-versus-host to host-versus-graft clonal ratios.

The germline gives CDR1 SNHLY, CDR2 FYNNEI. This CDR3 spans 17 amino acids. The V end was cut by 2 bases, the J end by 2 bases, with 16 bases between. Produced via immunoSEQ multiplex PCR; TCRdb's table is partial and in-frame only. The sample consists of fewer than 120,000 clones, 85% to 95% of them appearing once. With regard to this clone: Its target is unknown.

J is TRBJ2-1 and V is TRBV2; a possible D gene is TRBD2 (5 bases). This specimen consisted of unstimulated CD8+ T cells sorted from spleen or lymph node cells, obtained before intestinal transplant. This receptor was obtained from a human donor who received an intestinal transplant. CDR3 residues: CASSETAVWEPYNEQFF. DNA for the CDR3: TGTGCCAGCAGTGAAACTGCGGTGTGGGAGCCCTACAATGAGCAGTTCTTC.